The clone carrying this TCR beta chain was found a few times. Antigen unknown. This sample is drawn from a study of cytomegalovirus exposure and HLA in healthy donors. The primer mix had 60 Vbeta and 13 Jbeta primers. Assay: immunoSEQ multiplex PCR; the TCRdb copy retains only in-frame clones and omits some. Found here are approximately 110,000 clones, approximately 80% of them singletons; the top ten hold around 13%. With 2 bases removed from V and 6 bases from J, the gap between germline ends came to 6 bases. The CDR3 is 12 residues long. Germline CDR1 is SGHTA and CDR2 is FQGTGA. Study-level findings and limits: Researchers left out some V segments, among them TRBV6-2 and TRBV6-3, as indistinguishable.

What was sequenced was PBMCs. This receptor was identified in a woman between 40 and 55 years old in good health and CMV-seropositive. The chain recombines TRBV7-3 with TRBJ2-3; D not certain. CDR3 bases: TGTGCCAGCAGCTTAGGCTTGGATACGCAGTATTTT. This gives the protein CASSLGLDTQYF.